This T cell receptor (beta chain) was retrieved from a study of vaccination and CD4 T cells after COVID-19. Findings and limits, study-wide: It was found that, in convalescent patients, 304 of 307 vaccine-specific clones were spike mono-reactive.

Noted treatment: 10-day PBMC culture with coronavirus spike peptide pools or control peptides (ViraFEST assay). All positive PCR tests were dated between March and December 2020, predating US Alpha, Beta and Delta variants. The junction had 7 bases not matched to a gene; V was cut back by 5 bases and J by 3 bases. The CDR3 spans 14 residues. From germline, CDR1 is MNHEY and CDR2 SVGEGT. The assay that was used to sequence DNA from cultured CD4+ T cells was the Oncomine TCR Beta short-read assay. MiXCR, applied by TCRdb to the PCR reads, yields one record per CDR3 protein. Of roughly 20,000 distinct CDR3 sequences in the sample, roughly 40% are singletons; the top ten hold about 3.2%. This clonotype was observed a few times. Its antigen is as yet unknown.

The gene calls are TRBV6-2 or TRBV6-3 and TRBJ2-7; TRBD1 agrees at 7 bases. The receptor was isolated from a human donor who had recovered from COVID-19. This sample comprised CD4+ T cells from blood, cultured in vitro, obtained after SARS-CoV-2 vaccination. The CDR3 DNA is TGTGCCAGCAGTCCCCGGGACAGATACTACGAGCAGTACTTC. As protein: CASSPRDRYYEQYF.